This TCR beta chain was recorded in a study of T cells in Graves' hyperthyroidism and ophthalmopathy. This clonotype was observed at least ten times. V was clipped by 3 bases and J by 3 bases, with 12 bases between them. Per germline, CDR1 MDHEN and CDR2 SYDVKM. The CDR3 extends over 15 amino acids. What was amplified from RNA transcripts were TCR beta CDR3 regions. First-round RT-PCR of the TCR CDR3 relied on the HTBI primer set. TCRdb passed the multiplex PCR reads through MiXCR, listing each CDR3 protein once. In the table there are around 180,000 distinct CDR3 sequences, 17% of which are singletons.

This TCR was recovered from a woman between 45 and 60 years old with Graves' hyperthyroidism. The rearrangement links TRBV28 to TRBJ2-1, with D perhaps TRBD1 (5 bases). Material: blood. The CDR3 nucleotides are TGTGCCAGCAGTTTGGTGAGGACAAGCTACAATGAGCAGTTCTTC. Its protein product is CASSLVRTSYNEQFF.